The present T cell receptor (beta chain) was sequenced within a study of vaccination and CD4 T cells after COVID-19. Study as a whole: Post-COVID draws came a median around 100 days after diagnosis (range 35 to 161).

Oncomine TCR Beta short-read sequencing was applied to DNA from cultured CD4+ T cells. Each CDR3 protein gets one entry after TCRdb re-called the PCR reads with MiXCR. This table has about 13,000 distinct CDR3 sequences, about 40% appearing once. Findings of the study overall: A nonsignificant median increase from approximately 21 to 40 SARS-CoV-2-reactive clonotypes was observed.

There are a few counts of this clonotype. Antigen: not known. Indicated treatment: approximately nine-day PBMC culture with coronavirus spike peptide pools or control peptides (ViraFEST assay). The CDR3 totals 18 residues. Trimming took 2 bases from V and 2 from J; bases not matched to a gene: 8. Germline CDR1 is MNHEY and CDR2 is SVGEGT. V is TRBV6-2 or TRBV6-3 and J is TRBJ2-3, with TRBD2 matching over 12 bases. The source was CD4+ T cells from blood, cultured in vitro, collected before SARS-CoV-2 vaccination. The clonotype originates from a human donor who had recovered from COVID-19. The CDR3 is CASSYDSGLAGITDTQYF. Written as DNA, the CDR3 is TGTGCCAGCAGTTACGACTCCGGACTAGCGGGGATCACAGATACGCAGTATTTT.